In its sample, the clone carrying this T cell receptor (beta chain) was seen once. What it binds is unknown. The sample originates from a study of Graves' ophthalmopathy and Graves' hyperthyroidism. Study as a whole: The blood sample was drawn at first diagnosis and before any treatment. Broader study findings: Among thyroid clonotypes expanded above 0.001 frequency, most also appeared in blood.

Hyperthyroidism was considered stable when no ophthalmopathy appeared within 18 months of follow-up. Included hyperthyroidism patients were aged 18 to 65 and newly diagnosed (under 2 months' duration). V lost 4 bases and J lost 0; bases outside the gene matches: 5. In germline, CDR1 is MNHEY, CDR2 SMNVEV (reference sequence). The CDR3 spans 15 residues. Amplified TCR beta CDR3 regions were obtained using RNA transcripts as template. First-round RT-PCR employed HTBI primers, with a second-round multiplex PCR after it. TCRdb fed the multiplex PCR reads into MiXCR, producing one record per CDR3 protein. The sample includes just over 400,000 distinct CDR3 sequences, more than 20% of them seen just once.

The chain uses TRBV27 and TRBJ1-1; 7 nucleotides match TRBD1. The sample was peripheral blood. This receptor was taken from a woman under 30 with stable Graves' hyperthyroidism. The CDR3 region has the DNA TGTGCCAGCAGTTACAAAACAGGGGTGAACACTGAAGCTTTCTTT. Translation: CASSYKTGVNTEAFF.